These T cell receptor beta chains were read from a single sample in a study of cytomegalovirus exposure and HLA in healthy donors. The data were produced by immunoSEQ multiplex PCR, yet TCRdb's version contains in-frame clones alone and is incomplete. The data contain 150,000 or so clones, around 84% of them singletons. Sequencing used PBMCs. These receptors all come from a woman aged 35 to 49 in good health and CMV-seropositive. Each CDR3 is given with its conserved first and last residue. A D gene is named only where the DNA matches it firmly. Part of the rows lack a size; the others show once, few, many or a class for expanded clones.

D gene | J gene | clone size | V gene | CDR3 DNA | CDR3 protein
TRBD2 | TRBJ2-1 | once | TRBV11-2 | TGTGCCAGCAGCTTAAGTCTAGCGGGGTCCAATGAGCAGTTCTTC | CASSLSLAGSNEQFF
NA | TRBJ1-1 | few | TRBV7-6 | TGTGCCAGCAGCTCACAGCGGGGGGGGAACACTGAAGCTTTCTTT | CASSSQRGGNTEAFF
TRBD2 | TRBJ2-1 | NA | TRBV27 | TGTGCCAGCAGTTCCTCCACTAGCGGTGGGCTTGGGAATGAGCAGTTCTTC | CASSSSTSGGLGNEQFF
TRBD2 | TRBJ2-5 | NA | TRBV28 | TGTGCCAGCAGGACTAGCGGGAGTGAGACCCAGTACTTC | CASRTSGSETQYF
NA | TRBJ2-5 | NA | TRBV28 | TGTGCCAGCAAAATGGCGGGTAGTCAAGAGACCCAGTACTTC | CASKMAGSQETQYF
NA | TRBJ2-3 | once | TRBV2 | TGTGCCACCCCGGACTCTCCCCCGGCAGATACGCAGTATTTT | CATPDSPPADTQYF
TRBD2 | TRBJ2-7 | once | TRBV4-2 | TGTGCCAGCAGCCAGCGTGGACTAGCGGGAGGGGACGAGCAGTACTTC | CASSQRGLAGGDEQYF
TRBD2 | TRBJ2-1 | NA | TRBV5-1 | TGCGCCAGCAGCTTGGTGGAGGGAGGGCCTTACAATGAGCAGTTCTTC | CASSLVEGGPYNEQFF
TRBD2 | TRBJ2-7 | NA | TRBV30 | TGTGCCTGGAGTCCCCTTAGGACTAGCGGGGCCTACGAGCAGTACTTC | CAWSPLRTSGAYEQYF
NA | TRBJ2-1 | NA | TRBV6-5 | TGTGCCAGCAGTTACTCGGGGCGCAACAGTCGCGAGCAGTTCTTC | CASSYSGRNSREQFF
TRBD1 | TRBJ1-1 | few | TRBV27 | TGTGCCAGCAGTACCAGGGGGGACACTGAAGCTTTCTTT | CASSTRGDTEAFF
NA | TRBJ2-1 | NA | TRBV7-8 | TGTGCCAGCAGCCCAGGGGGACTAGTAGACTTCAATGAGCAGTTCTTC | CASSPGGLVDFNEQFF
NA | TRBJ2-2 | once | TRBV11-2 | TGTGCCAGCAGCTTGGAGGGCGTCCGTACGGGGCCGAGCGGGGAGCTGTTTTTT | CASSLEGVRTGPSGELFF
TRBD2 | TRBJ2-1 | NA | TRBV10-3 | TGTGCCATCAGTGGGTCTGGGGGGACTACCGAGCAGTTCTTC | CAISGSGGTTEQFF
NA | TRBJ2-3 | NA | TRBV29-1 | TGCAGCGTTGATCCAGGGGCAGATACGCAGTATTTT | CSVDPGADTQYF
TRBD1 | TRBJ1-4 | NA | TRBV7-9 | TGTGCCAGCAGCTCGAAACAGGGGCTATCCAGGGGACTGTTTTTT | CASSSKQGLSRGLFF
NA | TRBJ2-3 | few | TRBV5-8 | TGTGCCAGCAGCTTGGCAGCGGGCACCAACACAGATACGCAGTATTTT | CASSLAAGTNTDTQYF
TRBD1 | TRBJ2-1 | NA | TRBV5-4 | TGTGCCAGCAGCGCGGACAGGGGGTCCACGAGAACCTACAATGAGCAGTTCTTC | CASSADRGSTRTYNEQFF
NA | TRBJ2-7 | few | TRBV27 | TGTGCCAGCAGTTTATCGGCGCCGACAGGCCGAGAGCAGTACTTC | CASSLSAPTGREQYF
TRBD1 | TRBJ2-2 | few | TRBV5-1 | TGCGCCAGCAGCCCAGGGATGGGACAGGGAATTTTCAACACCGGGGAGCTGTTTTTT | CASSPGMGQGIFNTGELFF
NA | TRBJ1-1 | NA | TRBV6-5 | TGTGCCAGCAGGAGGGAAGGGCAAGGCACTGAAGCTTTCTTT | CASRREGQGTEAFF
NA | TRBJ2-2 | few | TRBV18 | TGTGCCAGCTCACCAATCGGGACCGGGGAGCTGTTTTTT | CASSPIGTGELFF
NA | TRBJ1-3 | few | TRBV7-8 | TGTGCCAGCAGCCCTCCGACAGGCTCTGGAAACACCATATATTTT | CASSPPTGSGNTIYF
TRBD1 | TRBJ2-5 | NA | TRBV27 | TGTGCCAGCAGTTACGGACAGGGAGCAAACTGGGACTTC | CASSYGQGANWDF
TRBD2 | TRBJ2-3 | NA | TRBV7-9 | TGTGCCAGCAGCTTAGCGGTGGCTAGCGGGCTTGATACGCAGTATTTT | CASSLAVASGLDTQYF
TRBD1 | TRBJ2-7 | NA | TRBV11-2 | TGTGCCAGCAGCTTACGGTTGCAGGGGGCCCGATCCTACGAGCAGTACTTC | CASSLRLQGARSYEQYF
NA | TRBJ2-1 | NA | TRBV5-1 | TGCGCCAGCAGCTTGGGTGGCAGGCCCTCCTACAATGAGCAGTTCTTC | CASSLGGRPSYNEQFF
NA | TRBJ1-3 | NA | TRBV5-5 | TGTGCCAGCAGCTTTGCGGGAACTGGAAACACCATATATTTT | CASSFAGTGNTIYF
NA | TRBJ2-7 | NA | TRBV5-6 | TGTGCCAGCAGCTTGGAGTTGGGGCTACACGAGCAGTACTTC | CASSLELGLHEQYF
TRBD2 | TRBJ2-7 | NA | TRBV6-5 | TGTGCCAGCACGCCTAGCGGGGCACCCTCCTACGAGCAGTACTTC | CASTPSGAPSYEQYF
NA | TRBJ1-4 | NA | TRBV7-9 | TGTGCCAGCAGCTTAGGTGTGGGCCTTAATGAAAAACTGTTTTTT | CASSLGVGLNEKLFF
NA | TRBJ1-4 | NA | TRBV27 | TGTGCCAGCAGTTACGGCGGGGTGGCAACTAATGAAAAACTGTTTTTT | CASSYGGVATNEKLFF
TRBD1 | TRBJ1-1 | NA | TRBV2 | TGTGCCAGCAACCCCGGGACAGCTATTGCTGGAGCTTTCTTT | CASNPGTAIAGAFF
NA | TRBJ2-7 | NA | TRBV7-3 | TGTGCCAGCAGCCCCTCCCCAGACAGTAACTCCTACGAGCAGTACTTC | CASSPSPDSNSYEQYF
NA | TRBJ2-1 | NA | TRBV30 | TGTGCCGGCCGAGGGCCCTACAATGAGCAGTTCTTC | CAGRGPYNEQFF
TRBD2 | TRBJ2-7 | NA | TRBV5-1 | TGCGCCAGCAGCTTAGGGACTAGCGGGATCTACGAGCAGTACTTC | CASSLGTSGIYEQYF
TRBD1 | TRBJ1-2 | medium-sized | TRBV5-4 | TGTGCCACCTTACCTTCAGGGGGCGGTTATGGCTACACCTTC | CATLPSGGGYGYTF
NA | TRBJ2-3 | NA | TRBV6-5 | TGTGCCAGCAGTTCGTTTTTATCAGGGACAGATACGCAGTATTTT | CASSSFLSGTDTQYF
NA | TRBJ2-1 | NA | TRBV2 | TGTGCCAGCAGGACCTCCGGGGTCAGGGAGCAGTTCTTC | CASRTSGVREQFF
NA | TRBJ1-5 | NA | TRBV27 | TGTGCCAGCAGTTTTGAGGAGGGTCAGCCCCAGCATTTT | CASSFEEGQPQHF
TRBD2 | TRBJ2-3 | NA | TRBV9 | TGTGCCAGCAGCGCCTTACTAGCGAGAAGCACAGATACGCAGTATTTT | CASSALLARSTDTQYF
TRBD1 | TRBJ2-3 | NA | TRBV29-1 | TGCAGCGTTGAAGTACAGGGGACAGATACGCAGTATTTT | CSVEVQGTDTQYF
NA | TRBJ2-4 | NA | TRBV9 | TGTGCCAGCAGCCCAGGGTTGAACATTCAGTACTTC | CASSPGLNIQYF
NA | TRBJ2-5 | few | TRBV5-3 | TGTGCCAGAAGCTTGCGGCCCAGGGGATACCAAGAGACCCAGTACTTC | CARSLRPRGYQETQYF
TRBD2 | TRBJ2-2 | NA | TRBV27 | TGTGCCAGCAGCCCACCGGGACTATCGTCCGGGGAGCTGTTTTTT | CASSPPGLSSGELFF
NA | TRBJ1-6 | NA | TRBV9 | TGTGCCAGCAGCGTAGGGGCCGCCAGCTCCTATAATTCACCCCTCCACTTT | CASSVGAASSYNSPLHF
TRBD1 | TRBJ2-3 | NA | TRBV27 | TGTGCCAGCAGTTTATCGGGACAGGGCACAGATACGCAGTATTTT | CASSLSGQGTDTQYF
NA | TRBJ2-7 | NA | TRBV19 | TGTGCCAGTAGTATTGGACAACCCTACGAGCAGTACTTC | CASSIGQPYEQYF
NA | TRBJ2-7 | NA | TRBV18 | TGTGCCAGCTCAACCCCTAGTGGGGAGACCCTCTGGGAGCAGTACTTC | CASSTPSGETLWEQYF
TRBD2 | TRBJ2-1 | NA | TRBV5-3 | TGTGCCAGAAGCCCCCAATCTACTAGCGGGAGTAGGGATGAGCAGTTCTTC | CARSPQSTSGSRDEQFF
NA | TRBJ1-2 | NA | TRBV18 | TGTGCCAGCTCACCTGGGGGCGCGGACGGCTACACCTTC | CASSPGGADGYTF
NA | TRBJ2-3 | NA | TRBV5-1 | TGCGCCAGCAGCCCCGAGTCCGGGAGAGCCACAGATACGCAGTATTTT | CASSPESGRATDTQYF
TRBD2 | TRBJ2-3 | NA | TRBV18 | TGTGCCAGCTCACCGGCTACGGGAGGGGCAGATACGCAGTATTTT | CASSPATGGADTQYF
NA | TRBJ1-5 | NA | TRBV7-2 | TGTGCCAGCAGCTGGGCGGGCAGCTATAGCAATCAGCCCCAGCATTTT | CASSWAGSYSNQPQHF
NA | TRBJ2-1 | NA | TRBV9 | TGTGCCAGCAGCGTAGACAGGCTCAATGAGCAGTTCTTC | CASSVDRLNEQFF
TRBD1 | TRBJ2-5 | NA | TRBV2 | TGTGCCAGCAGTGCGTCCGGGACAGGGGGGAAAAGGACCCAGTACTTC | CASSASGTGGKRTQYF
NA | TRBJ1-1 | NA | TRBV4-1 | TGCGCCAGCAGGGGAGGGCCGGGGGACACTGAAGCTTTCTTT | CASRGGPGDTEAFF
NA | TRBJ1-1 | NA | TRBV27 | TGTGCCAGCAGTTTGTTAATAGGGGCCCCAACTGAAGCTTTCTTT | CASSLLIGAPTEAFF
NA | TRBJ1-1 | NA | TRBV2 | TGTGCCAGCAGTGCGAGAGGGAGGAACACTGAAGCTTTCTTT | CASSARGRNTEAFF
NA | TRBJ1-5 | few | TRBV11-2 | TGTGCCAGCAGCTTAGGCGACAGTCGCAATCAGCCCCAGCATTTT | CASSLGDSRNQPQHF